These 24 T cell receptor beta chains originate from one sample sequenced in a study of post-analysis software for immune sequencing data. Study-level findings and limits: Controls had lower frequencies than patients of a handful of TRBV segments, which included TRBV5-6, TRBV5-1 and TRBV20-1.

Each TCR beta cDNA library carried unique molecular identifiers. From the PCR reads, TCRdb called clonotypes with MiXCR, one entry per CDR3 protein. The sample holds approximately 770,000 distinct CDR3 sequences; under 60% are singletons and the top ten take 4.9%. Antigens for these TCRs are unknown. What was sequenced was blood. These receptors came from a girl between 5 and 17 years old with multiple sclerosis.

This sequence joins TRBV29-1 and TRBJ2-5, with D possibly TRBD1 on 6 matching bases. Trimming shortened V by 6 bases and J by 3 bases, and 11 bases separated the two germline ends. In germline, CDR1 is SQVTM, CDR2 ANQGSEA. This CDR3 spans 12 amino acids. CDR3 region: CSVPGQKETQYF. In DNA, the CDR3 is TGCAGCGTACCGGGACAAAAAGAGACCCAGTACTTC.

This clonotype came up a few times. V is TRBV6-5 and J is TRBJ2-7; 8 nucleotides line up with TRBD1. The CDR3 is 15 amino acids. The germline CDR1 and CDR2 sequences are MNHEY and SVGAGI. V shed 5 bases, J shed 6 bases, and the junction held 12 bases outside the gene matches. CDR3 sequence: CASSRRTGRSIEQYF. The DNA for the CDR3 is TGTGCCAGCAGTCGACGGACAGGGAGGTCGATCGAGCAGTACTTC.

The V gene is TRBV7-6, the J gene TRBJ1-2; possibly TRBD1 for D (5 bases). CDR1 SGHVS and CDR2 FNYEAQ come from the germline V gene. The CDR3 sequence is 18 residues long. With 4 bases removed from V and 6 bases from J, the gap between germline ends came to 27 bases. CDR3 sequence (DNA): TGTGCCAGCAGCTCCAGGGAGTCGGCAGGCCGGAGAGGGAATGGCTACACCTTC. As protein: CASSSRESAGRRGNGYTF.

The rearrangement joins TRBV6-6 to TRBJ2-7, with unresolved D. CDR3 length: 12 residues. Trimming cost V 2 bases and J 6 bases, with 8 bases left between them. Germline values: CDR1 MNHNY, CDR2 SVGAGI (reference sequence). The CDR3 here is CASSYTVAEQYF. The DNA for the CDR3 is TGTGCCAGCAGTTACACCGTAGCCGAGCAGTACTTC.

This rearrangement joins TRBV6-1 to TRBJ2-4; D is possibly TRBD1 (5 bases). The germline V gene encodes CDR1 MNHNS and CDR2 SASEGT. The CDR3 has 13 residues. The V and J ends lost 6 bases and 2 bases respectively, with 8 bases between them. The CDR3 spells CASRQGSKNIQYF. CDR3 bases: TGTGCCAGCAGGCAGGGCTCCAAAAACATTCAGTACTTC.

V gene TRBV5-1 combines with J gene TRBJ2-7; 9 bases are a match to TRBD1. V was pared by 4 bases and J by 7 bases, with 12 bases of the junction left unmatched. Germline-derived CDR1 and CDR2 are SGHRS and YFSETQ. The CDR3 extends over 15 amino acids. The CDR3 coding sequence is TGCGCCAGCAGCCCCGGACAGGGGTTCTTAGGGGAGCAGTACTTC. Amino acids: CASSPGQGFLGEQYF.

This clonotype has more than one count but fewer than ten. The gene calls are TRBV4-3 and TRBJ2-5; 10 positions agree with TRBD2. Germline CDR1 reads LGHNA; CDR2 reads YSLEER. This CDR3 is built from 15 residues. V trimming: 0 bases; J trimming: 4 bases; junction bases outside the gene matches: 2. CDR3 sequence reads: CASSQEGTSAETQYF. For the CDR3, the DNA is TGCGCCAGCAGCCAAGAGGGGACTAGCGCAGAGACCCAGTACTTC.

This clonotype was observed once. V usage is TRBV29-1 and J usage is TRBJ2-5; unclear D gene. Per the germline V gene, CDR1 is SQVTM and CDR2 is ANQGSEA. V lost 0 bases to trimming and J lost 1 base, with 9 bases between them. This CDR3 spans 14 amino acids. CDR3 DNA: TGCAGCGTTGAAGAGGGGTTGCGCCAAGAGACCCAGTACTTC. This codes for CSVEEGLRQETQYF.

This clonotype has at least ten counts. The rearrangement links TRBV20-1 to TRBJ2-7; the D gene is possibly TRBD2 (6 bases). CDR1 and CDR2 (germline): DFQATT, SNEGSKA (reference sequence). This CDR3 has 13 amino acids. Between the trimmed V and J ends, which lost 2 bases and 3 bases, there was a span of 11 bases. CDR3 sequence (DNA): TGCAGTGCTAGAATCGGGAGCGACTACGAGCAGTACTTC. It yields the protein CSARIGSDYEQYF.

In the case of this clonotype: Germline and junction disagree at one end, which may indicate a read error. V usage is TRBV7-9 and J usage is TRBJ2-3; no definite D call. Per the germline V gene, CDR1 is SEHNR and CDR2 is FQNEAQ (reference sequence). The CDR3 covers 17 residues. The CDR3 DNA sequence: TGTGCCAGCAGCTCTCTCGGCCGATGGGGTAACACAGATATGCAGTATTTT. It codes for CASSSLGRWGNTDMQYF.

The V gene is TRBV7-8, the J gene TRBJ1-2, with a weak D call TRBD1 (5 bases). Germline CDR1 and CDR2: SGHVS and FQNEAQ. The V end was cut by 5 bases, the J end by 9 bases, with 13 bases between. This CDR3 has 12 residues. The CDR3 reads CASSGPGPSYTF. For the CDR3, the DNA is TGTGCCAGCAGCGGTCCAGGGCCTAGCTACACCTTC.

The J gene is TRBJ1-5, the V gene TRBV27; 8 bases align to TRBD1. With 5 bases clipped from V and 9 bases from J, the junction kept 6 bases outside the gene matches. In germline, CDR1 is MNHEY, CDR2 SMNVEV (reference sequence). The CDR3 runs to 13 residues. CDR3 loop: CASSRQGASPQHF. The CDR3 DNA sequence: TGTGCCAGCAGTCGTCAGGGGGCGTCGCCCCAGCATTTT.

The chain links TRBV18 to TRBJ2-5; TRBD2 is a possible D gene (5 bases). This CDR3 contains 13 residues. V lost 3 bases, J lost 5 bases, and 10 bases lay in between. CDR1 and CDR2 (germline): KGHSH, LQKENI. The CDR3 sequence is CASSPEAYETQYF. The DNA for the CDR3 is TGTGCCAGCTCACCGGAGGCCTACGAGACCCAGTACTTC.

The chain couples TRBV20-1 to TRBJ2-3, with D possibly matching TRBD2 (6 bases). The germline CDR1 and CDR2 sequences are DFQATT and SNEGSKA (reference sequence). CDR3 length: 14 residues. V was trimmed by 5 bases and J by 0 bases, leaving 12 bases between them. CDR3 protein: CSAPLAQSTDTQYF. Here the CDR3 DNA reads TGCAGTGCTCCCCTAGCGCAGAGCACAGATACGCAGTATTTT.

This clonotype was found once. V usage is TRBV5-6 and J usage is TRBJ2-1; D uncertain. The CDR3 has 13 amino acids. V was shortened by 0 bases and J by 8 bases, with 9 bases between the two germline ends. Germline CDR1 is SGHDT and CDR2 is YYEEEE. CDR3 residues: CASSLVVGHEQFF. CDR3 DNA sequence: TGTGCCAGCAGCTTGGTAGTCGGTCATGAGCAGTTCTTC.

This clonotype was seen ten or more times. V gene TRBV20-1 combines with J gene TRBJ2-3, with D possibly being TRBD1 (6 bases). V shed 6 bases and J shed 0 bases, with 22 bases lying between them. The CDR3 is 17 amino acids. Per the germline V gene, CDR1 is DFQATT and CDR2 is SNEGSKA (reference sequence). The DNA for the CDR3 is TGCAGTGCCAGGAACATCTGGGAACAGGGCAGCACAGATACGCAGTATTTT. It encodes CSARNIWEQGSTDTQYF.

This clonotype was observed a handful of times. The CDR3 reads CASSIRGQPQHF. The CDR3 DNA sequence: TGTGCCAGCAGTATCAGGGGTCAGCCCCAGCATTTT. The V call is TRBV12-3 or TRBV12-4, the J call TRBJ1-5; weak D call: TRBD1 (6 bases). Trimming cost V 5 bases and J 6 bases, with 8 bases left between them. CDR3 length: 12 amino acids.

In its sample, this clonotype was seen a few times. For the CDR3, the DNA is TGTGCCAGCAGACAACTAGCGGGAGGTTACGAGCAGTACTTC. Encoded protein: CASRQLAGGYEQYF. The rearrangement links TRBV27 to TRBJ2-7, with TRBD2 matching 12 bases. The ends lost 6 bases at V and 4 bases at J; junction bases unmatched: 4. CDR3 length: 14 residues. The germline gives CDR1 MNHEY, CDR2 SMNVEV (reference sequence).

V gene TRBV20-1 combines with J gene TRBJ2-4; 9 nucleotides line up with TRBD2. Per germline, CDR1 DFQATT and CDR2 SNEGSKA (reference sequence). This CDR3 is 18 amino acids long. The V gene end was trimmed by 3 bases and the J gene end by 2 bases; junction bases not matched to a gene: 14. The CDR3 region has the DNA TGCAGTGCTAGTAGACTAGCGGAGCCGGGGGTGACCAAAAACATTCAGTACTTC. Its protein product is CSASRLAEPGVTKNIQYF.

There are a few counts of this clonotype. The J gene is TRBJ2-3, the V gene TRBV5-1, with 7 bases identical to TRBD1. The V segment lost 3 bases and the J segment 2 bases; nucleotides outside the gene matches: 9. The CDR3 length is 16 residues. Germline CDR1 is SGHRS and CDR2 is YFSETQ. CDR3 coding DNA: TGCGCCAGCAGCTACGTTGTGGACAGGTTCACAGATACGCAGTATTTT. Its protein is CASSYVVDRFTDTQYF. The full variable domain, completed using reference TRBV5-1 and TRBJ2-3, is KAGVTQTPRYLIKTRGQQVTLSCSPISGHRSVSWYQQTPGQGLQFLFEYFSETQRNKGNFPGRFSGRQFSNSRSEMNVSTLELGDSALYLCASSYVVDRFTDTQYFGPGTRLTVL.

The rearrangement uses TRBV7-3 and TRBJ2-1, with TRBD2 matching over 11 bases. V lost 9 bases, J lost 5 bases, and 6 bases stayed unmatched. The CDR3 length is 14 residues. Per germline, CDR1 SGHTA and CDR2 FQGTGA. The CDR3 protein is CASKRTSGHNEQFF. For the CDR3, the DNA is TGTGCCAGTAAAAGGACTAGCGGGCACAATGAGCAGTTCTTC.

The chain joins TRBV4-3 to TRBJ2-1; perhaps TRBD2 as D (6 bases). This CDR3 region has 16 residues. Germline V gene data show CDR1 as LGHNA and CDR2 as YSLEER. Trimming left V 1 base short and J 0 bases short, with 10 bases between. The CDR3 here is CASSQVRGSSYNEQFF. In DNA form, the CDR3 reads TGCGCCAGCAGCCAAGTCCGGGGGAGCTCCTACAATGAGCAGTTCTTC.

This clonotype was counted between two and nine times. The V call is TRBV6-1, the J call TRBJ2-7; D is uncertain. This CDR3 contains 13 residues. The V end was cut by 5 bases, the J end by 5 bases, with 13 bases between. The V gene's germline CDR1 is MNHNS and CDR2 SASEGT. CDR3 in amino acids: CASSPRNGHEQYF. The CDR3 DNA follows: TGTGCCAGCAGTCCCCGAAATGGGCACGAGCAGTACTTC.

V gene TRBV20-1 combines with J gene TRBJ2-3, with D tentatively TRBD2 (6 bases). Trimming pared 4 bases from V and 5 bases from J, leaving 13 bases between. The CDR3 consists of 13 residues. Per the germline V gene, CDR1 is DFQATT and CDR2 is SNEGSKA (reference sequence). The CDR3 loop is CSATSAGGDTQYF. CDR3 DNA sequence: TGCAGTGCTACGAGCGCCGGGGGAGATACGCAGTATTTT.